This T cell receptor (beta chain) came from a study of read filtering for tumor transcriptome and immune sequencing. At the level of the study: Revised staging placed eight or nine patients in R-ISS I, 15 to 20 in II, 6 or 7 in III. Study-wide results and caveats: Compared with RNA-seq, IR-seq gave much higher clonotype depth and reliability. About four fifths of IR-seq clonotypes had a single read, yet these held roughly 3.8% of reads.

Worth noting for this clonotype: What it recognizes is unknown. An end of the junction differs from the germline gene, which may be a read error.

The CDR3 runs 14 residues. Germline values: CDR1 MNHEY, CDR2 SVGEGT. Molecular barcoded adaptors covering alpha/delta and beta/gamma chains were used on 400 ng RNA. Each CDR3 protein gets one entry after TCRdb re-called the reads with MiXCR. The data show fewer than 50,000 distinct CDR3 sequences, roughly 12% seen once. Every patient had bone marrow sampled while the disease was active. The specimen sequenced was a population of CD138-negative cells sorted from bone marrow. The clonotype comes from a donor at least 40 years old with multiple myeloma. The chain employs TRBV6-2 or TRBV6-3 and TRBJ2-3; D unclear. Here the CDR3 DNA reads TGTGCCAGCAGAACCCACTACCCCACAGATATGCAGTATTTT. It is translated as CASRTHYPTDMQYF.